A single T cell receptor (beta chain) is shown here with its context. Its antigen is not identified. This entry is derived from a study of shared clonotypes between healthy human individuals. About the research overall: A donor's plate count was three for CD4 naive and three for CD4 memory; CD8 naive had two and CD8 memory one.

This table comes from immunoSEQ multiplex PCR, and its TCRdb copy is limited to in-frame clones, with some not included. In the table there are under 2.5 million clones, about 90% of which are singletons. The study's findings and limits: It was the few donors that limited the genetic and exposure-history diversity represented.

The germline CDR1 and CDR2 sequences are KGHSH and LQKENI. With 4 bases removed from V and 0 bases from J, the gap between germline ends came to 13 bases. The CDR3 has 16 residues. The chain couples TRBV18 to TRBJ1-5; a possible D gene is TRBD1 (5 bases). The source is a man younger than 35 in good health. Some clones in this sample may be carry-over from other donors' samples. Sequencing was carried out using naive CD4+ T cells from PBMCs. Described subset: CD45RA+ positively selected. Written as DNA, the CDR3 is TGTGCCAGCTCACAGTACCAGGGATATAGCAATCAGCCCCAGCATTTT. Translated, it gives CASSQYQGYSNQPQHF.